The entry that follows covers one T cell receptor beta chain sequence. This record comes from a study of OX40 agonist ivuxolimab in advanced cancers. As for the study in general: Males comprised approximately 84% of the group, whose mean age was approximately 62 years (range roughly 23 to 90).

Germline CDR1 SGHTA, CDR2 FQGNSA. This CDR3 is 15 amino acids long. With 6 bases clipped from V and 3 bases from J, the junction kept 9 bases outside the gene matches. TCRdb's copy holds only in-frame clones and misses some; the assay was immunoSEQ multiplex PCR. The table records tens of thousands of clones, roughly 84% of them present only once. The input for sequencing was CD4+ or CD8+ T cells sorted from blood, taken in a trial of the OX40 agonist ivuxolimab. J is TRBJ2-3 and V is TRBV7-2, with TRBD1 matching over 7 bases. This receptor was obtained from an adult with an advanced solid tumor such as melanoma, head and neck, liver or kidney cancer. The CDR3 loop reads CASRKDRAQTDTQYF. The CDR3 nucleotides read TGTGCCAGCAGAAAAGACAGGGCCCAGACAGATACGCAGTATTTT.